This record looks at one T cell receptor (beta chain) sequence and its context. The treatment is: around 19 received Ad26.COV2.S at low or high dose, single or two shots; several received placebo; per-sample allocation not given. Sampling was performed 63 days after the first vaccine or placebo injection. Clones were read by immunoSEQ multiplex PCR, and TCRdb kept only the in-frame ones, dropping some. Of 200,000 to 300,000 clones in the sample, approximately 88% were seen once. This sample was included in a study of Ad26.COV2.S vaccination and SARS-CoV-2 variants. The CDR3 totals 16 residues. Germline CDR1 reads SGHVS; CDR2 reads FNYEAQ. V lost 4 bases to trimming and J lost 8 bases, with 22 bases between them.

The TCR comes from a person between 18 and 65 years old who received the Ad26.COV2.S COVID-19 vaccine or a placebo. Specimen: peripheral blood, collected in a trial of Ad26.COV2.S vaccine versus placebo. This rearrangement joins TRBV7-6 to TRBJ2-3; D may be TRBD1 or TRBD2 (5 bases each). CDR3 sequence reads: CASSSGPGTTPGTQYF. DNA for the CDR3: TGTGCCAGCAGCTCCGGCCCGGGGACCACCCCAGGTACGCAGTATTTT.